The 5 T cell receptor beta chains presented below share a single source sample, sequenced in a study of shared clonotypes between healthy human individuals. Assay used: immunoSEQ multiplex PCR; TCRdb lists only in-frame clones, some missing. The repertoire includes around 2,000,000 clones, about 94% of them detected once, and approximately 1.2% sits in the top ten. The naive CD8 population came from CD45RO-negative cells selected for CCR7, without terminally differentiated effector memory CD45RA+ cells. Sequencing input: naive CD8+ T cells sorted from blood. The source of these receptors is a man aged 18 to 30 in good health.

On this clone itself: The sample carries other DNA sequences with the same CDR3. The chain employs TRBV2 and TRBJ2-7; D unresolved. V was pared by 4 bases and J by 3 bases, with 10 bases between. Germline V gives CDR1 SNHLY, CDR2 FYNNEI. The CDR3 loop spans 13 amino acids. The CDR3 nucleotides are TGTGCCAGCAGTGTATACCGCGGCTACGAGCAGTACTTC. This gives the protein CASSVYRGYEQYF.

The chain uses TRBV15 and TRBJ2-7, with TRBD2 matching 11 bases. CDR3 length: 15 residues. The V segment lost 0 bases and the J segment 8 bases; nucleotides outside the gene matches: 6. Per germline, CDR1 LNHNV and CDR2 YYDKDF (reference sequence). This CDR3 reads CATSRDYGLAGKQYF. CDR3 nucleotide sequence: TGTGCCACCAGCAGAGATTATGGACTAGCGGGCAAGCAGTACTTC.

The V call is TRBV11-2, the J call TRBJ2-7, with D perhaps assigned TRBD1 or TRBD2 (5 bases each). Germline values: CDR1 SGHAT, CDR2 FQNNGV. Trimming cost V 1 base and J 4 bases, with 17 bases left between them. This CDR3 is 16 amino acids long. CDR3 region: CASSLGAPGRVYEQYF. CDR3 DNA: TGTGCCAGCAGCTTAGGGGCCCCGGGGCGAGTTTACGAGCAGTACTTC.

The rearrangement links TRBV7-6 to TRBJ2-1; possibly TRBD1 or TRBD2 for D (5 bases each). This CDR3 has 17 amino acids. Trimming left V 1 base short and J 2 bases short, with 15 bases between. CDR1 is SGHVS, CDR2 FNYEAQ, per germline. CDR3 DNA sequence: TGTGCCAGCAGCTTAGGCACAGGAGCGGCTCCCTACAATGAGCAGTTCTTC. This codes for CASSLGTGAAPYNEQFF.

The J gene is TRBJ2-2, the V gene TRBV6-5, with D tentatively TRBD1 (5 bases). This CDR3 contains 15 residues. V shed 1 base and J shed 6 bases, with 12 bases lying between them. The germline gives CDR1 MNHEY, CDR2 SVGAGI. The CDR3 loop reads CASSYWQGGSGELFF. Written as DNA, the CDR3 is TGTGCCAGCAGTTACTGGCAGGGTGGTTCCGGGGAGCTGTTTTTT.